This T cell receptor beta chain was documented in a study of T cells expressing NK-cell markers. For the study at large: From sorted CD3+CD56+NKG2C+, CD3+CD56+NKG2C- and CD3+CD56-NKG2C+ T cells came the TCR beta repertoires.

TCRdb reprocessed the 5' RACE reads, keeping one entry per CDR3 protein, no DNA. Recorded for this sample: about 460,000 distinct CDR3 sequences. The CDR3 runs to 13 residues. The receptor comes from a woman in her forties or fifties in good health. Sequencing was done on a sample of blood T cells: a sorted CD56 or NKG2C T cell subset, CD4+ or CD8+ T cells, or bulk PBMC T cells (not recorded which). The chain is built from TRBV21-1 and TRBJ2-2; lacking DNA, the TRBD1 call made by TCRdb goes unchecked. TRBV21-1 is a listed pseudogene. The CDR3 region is CASRKDRARELFF.